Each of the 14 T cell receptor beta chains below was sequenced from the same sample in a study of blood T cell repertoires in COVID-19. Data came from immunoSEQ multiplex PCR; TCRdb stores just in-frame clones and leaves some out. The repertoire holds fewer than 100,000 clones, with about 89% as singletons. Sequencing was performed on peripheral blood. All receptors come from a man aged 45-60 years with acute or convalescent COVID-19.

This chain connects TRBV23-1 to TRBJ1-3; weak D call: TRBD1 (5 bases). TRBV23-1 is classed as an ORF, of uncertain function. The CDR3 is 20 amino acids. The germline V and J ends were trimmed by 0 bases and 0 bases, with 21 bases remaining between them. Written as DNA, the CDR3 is TGCGCCAGCAGTCAATCGAATTGCCTCGGGACTAGAGTCTCTGGAAACACCATATATTTT. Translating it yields CASSQSNCLGTRVSGNTIYF.

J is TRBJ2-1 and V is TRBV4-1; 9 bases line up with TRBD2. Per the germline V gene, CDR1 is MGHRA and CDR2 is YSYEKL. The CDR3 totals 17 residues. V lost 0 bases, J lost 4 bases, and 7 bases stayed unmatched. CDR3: CASSQEVPSGVYNEQFF. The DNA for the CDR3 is TGCGCCAGCAGCCAAGAAGTCCCTAGCGGGGTATACAATGAGCAGTTCTTC.

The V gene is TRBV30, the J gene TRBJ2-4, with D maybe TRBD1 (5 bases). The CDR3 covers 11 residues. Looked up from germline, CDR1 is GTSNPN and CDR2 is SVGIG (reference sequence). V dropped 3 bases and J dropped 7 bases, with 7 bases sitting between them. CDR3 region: CAWRAGNIQYF. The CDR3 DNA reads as TGTGCCTGGAGGGCAGGGAACATTCAGTACTTC. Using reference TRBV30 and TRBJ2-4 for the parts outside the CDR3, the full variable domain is SQTIHQWPATLVQPVGSPLSLECTVEGTSNPNLYWYRQAAGRGLQLLFYSVGIGQISSEVPQNLSASRPQDRQFILSSKKLLLSDSGFYLCAWRAGNIQYFGAGTRLSVL.

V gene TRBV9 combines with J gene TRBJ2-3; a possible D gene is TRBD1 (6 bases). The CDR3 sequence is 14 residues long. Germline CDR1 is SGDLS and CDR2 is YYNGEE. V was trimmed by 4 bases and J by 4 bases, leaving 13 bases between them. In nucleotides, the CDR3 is TGTGCCAGCAGCCAGACAGGTGGCGCAGATACGCAGTATTTT. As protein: CASSQTGGADTQYF.

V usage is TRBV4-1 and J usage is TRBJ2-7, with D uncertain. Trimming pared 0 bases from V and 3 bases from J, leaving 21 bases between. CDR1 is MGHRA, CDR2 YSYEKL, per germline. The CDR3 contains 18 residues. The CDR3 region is CASSQEVPQAGLGYEQYF. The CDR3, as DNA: TGCGCCAGCAGCCAAGAAGTCCCTCAGGCTGGGTTGGGCTACGAGCAGTACTTC.

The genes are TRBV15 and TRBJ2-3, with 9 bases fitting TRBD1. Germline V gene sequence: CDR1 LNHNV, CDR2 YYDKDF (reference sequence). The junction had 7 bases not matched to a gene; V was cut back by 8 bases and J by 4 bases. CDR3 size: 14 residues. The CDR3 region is CATGNWTGADTQYF. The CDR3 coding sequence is TGTGCCACCGGGAACTGGACAGGGGCAGATACGCAGTATTTT.

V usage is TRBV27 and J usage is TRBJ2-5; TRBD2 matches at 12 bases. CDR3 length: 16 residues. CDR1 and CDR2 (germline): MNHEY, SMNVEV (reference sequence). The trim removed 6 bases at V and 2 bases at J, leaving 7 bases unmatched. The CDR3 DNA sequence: TGTGCCAGCAGGGCGGGACTAGCGGGTCTACAAGAGACCCAGTACTTC. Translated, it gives CASRAGLAGLQETQYF.

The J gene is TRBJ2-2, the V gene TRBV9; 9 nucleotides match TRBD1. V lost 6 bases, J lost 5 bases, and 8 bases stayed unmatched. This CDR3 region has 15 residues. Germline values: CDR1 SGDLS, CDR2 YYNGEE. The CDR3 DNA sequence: TGTGCCAGCACTCGGACAGGGGCTTCTACCGGGGAGCTGTTTTTT. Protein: CASTRTGASTGELFF.

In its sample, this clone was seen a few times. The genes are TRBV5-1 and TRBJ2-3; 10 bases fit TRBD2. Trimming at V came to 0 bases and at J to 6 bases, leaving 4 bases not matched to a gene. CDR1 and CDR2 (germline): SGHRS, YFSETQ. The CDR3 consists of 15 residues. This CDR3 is CASSLASGSYDTQYF. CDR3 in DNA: TGCGCCAGCAGCTTGGCTAGCGGGAGTTACGATACGCAGTATTTT.

Here the CDR3 DNA reads TGCAGTGCTAGTGAAGTAGCGGGACTAGCGGCCTACGAGCAGTACTTC. This encodes CSASEVAGLAAYEQYF. This chain links TRBV20-1 with TRBJ2-7; 11 nucleotides match TRBD2. Germline loops: CDR1 DFQATT, CDR2 SNEGSKA (reference sequence). The length of the CDR3 is 16 residues. The V segment lost 3 bases and the J segment 2 bases; nucleotides outside the gene matches: 9.

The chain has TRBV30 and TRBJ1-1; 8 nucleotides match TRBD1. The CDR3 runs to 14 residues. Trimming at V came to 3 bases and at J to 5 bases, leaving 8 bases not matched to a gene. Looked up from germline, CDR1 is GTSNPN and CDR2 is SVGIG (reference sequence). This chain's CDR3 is CAWSGDRGQTEAFF. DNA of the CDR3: TGTGCCTGGAGCGGCGACAGGGGCCAGACTGAAGCTTTCTTT.

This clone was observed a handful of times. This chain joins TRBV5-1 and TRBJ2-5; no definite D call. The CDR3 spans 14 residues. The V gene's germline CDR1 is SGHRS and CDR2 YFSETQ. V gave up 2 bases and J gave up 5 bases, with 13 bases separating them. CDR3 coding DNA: TGCGCCAGCAGCTTCCGCGGAGCTAGGGAGACCCAGTACTTC. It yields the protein CASSFRGARETQYF.

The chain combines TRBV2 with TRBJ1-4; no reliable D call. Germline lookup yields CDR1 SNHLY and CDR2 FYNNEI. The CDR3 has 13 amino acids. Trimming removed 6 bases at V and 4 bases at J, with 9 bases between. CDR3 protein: CASRGRNNEKLFF. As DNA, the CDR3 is TGTGCCAGCAGGGGCAGGAATAATGAAAAACTGTTTTTT.

CDR3 DNA: TGTGCCAGCTCACCGGGGGCGGGGAACACTGAAGCTTTCTTT. Its translation is CASSPGAGNTEAFF. The V gene is TRBV18, the J gene TRBJ1-1, with D possibly TRBD1 on 6 matching bases. The CDR3 contains 14 residues. CDR1 and CDR2 from the germline V gene are KGHSH and LQKENI. Between the trimmed V and J ends, which lost 3 bases and 1 base, there was a span of 9 bases.